This T cell receptor (beta chain) was sequenced during a study of neurological immune-mediated disorders. Study-level results: The expanded clones of different subjects shared no CDR3 amino acid sequences (suggesting private repertoires in all groups).

This CDR3 region has 14 residues. Germline values: CDR1 MNHEY, CDR2 SMNVEV (reference sequence). Trimming took 3 bases from V and 8 from J, leaving 16 bases between them. As for the cDNA, it was generated by 5'RACE with 10-nucleotide random UMIs. TCRdb re-analysed the 5' RACE reads in MiXCR, keeping a single row per CDR3 protein. This table holds tens of thousands of distinct CDR3 sequences, about an eighth found once. Time point meaning: longitudinal time-point 1 (baseline). Unsorted libraries were generated from 2 million PBMCs. These cells had been stored in RNAlater at -80 C. This clonotype was found many times. No antigen is known for it.

Material for sequencing was PBMCs. V is TRBV27 and J is TRBJ1-2; D is possibly TRBD1 (5 bases). This clonotype was obtained from a female donor with HTLV-1-associated myelopathy (HAM/TSP). The CDR3 DNA reads as TGTGCCAGCAGTTTGCTAGGAGGGGATCGCGGCTACACCTTC. It encodes CASSLLGGDRGYTF.